This T cell receptor (beta chain) emerged from a study of OX40 agonist ivuxolimab in advanced cancers. About the research overall: A mean age of about 56 years, range about 20 to 79, was recorded, and under 85% were male. Past anti-PD-1, anti-PD-L1 or anti-CTLA-4 therapy was accepted, and roughly 40% had received some. Study findings and constraints: Undetermined was the antigen specificity of the expanded peripheral T cells.

V lost 2 bases and J lost 2; bases outside the gene matches: 3. The germline CDR1 and CDR2 sequences are MNHEY and SMNVEV (reference sequence). The CDR3 runs to 14 residues. Repertoires were generated with immunoSEQ multiplex PCR, while TCRdb's copy carries only in-frame clones and drops some. The sample records 13,000 or so clones, over 75% being singletons. Concerning this clone itself: Its antigen is as yet unknown.

Sequencing was performed on CD4+ or CD8+ T cells sorted from blood, taken in a trial of the OX40 agonist ivuxolimab. This rearrangement joins TRBV27 to TRBJ2-7; 7 bases are shared with TRBD1. The clonotype originates from an adult with an advanced solid tumor such as melanoma, head and neck, liver or kidney cancer. The CDR3 nucleotides read TGTGCCAGCAGTTTACAGGGGGTTCCCTACGAGCAGTACTTC. It codes for CASSLQGVPYEQYF.